In this sample, the clone carrying this T cell receptor beta chain turned up a few times. The antigen remains undetermined. The PCR ran on 60 Vbeta and 13 Jbeta primers. Authors' processing steps: About 88 million unique TCR beta chains, roughly 11 million of them shared, were counted by a later analysis. Repertoires were generated with immunoSEQ multiplex PCR, while TCRdb's copy carries only in-frame clones and drops some. The DNA gave D and trimming, while V, J and clone size come from that table. The profile covers approximately 140,000 clones, with under 90% appearing a single time and around 2.5% taken by the ten largest. The record originates from a study of cytomegalovirus exposure and HLA in healthy donors. V lost 4 bases and J lost 2; bases outside the gene matches: 0. The germline gives CDR1 LNHDA, CDR2 SQIVND (reference sequence). CDR3 length: 14 residues. Healthy bone marrow donors made up the donors. Donors had nominal health at sampling but likely had unrecorded immune exposures.

Findings and limits, study-wide: The authors later linked a missense DCLRE1C variant to TCR beta V- and J-gene trimming.

The sample consisted of PBMCs. This clonotype originated in a male donor in good health and CMV-seronegative. The chain uses TRBV19 and TRBJ2-7; 12 positions match TRBD2. CDR3 loop: CASSRLAGAYEQYF. The CDR3, as DNA: TGTGCCAGTAGTAGACTAGCGGGAGCCTACGAGCAGTACTTC.